Each of the 5 T cell receptor beta chains below was sequenced from the same sample in a study of T cell repertoires in cytomegalovirus infection. Via MiXCR, TCRdb re-called the reads, giving one row per CDR3 protein. The sample includes around 530,000 distinct CDR3 sequences, 26% of them seen just once. Sequenced: PBMCs. The receptor source for this set is a human donor in good health (CMV status not recorded). Some clones in this sample may be carry-over from other donors' samples.

Only a few counts were recorded for this clonotype. The chain recombines TRBV7-9 with TRBJ1-3; D gene uncertain. V was shortened by 5 bases and J by 8 bases, with 16 bases between the two germline ends. This CDR3 is built from 14 residues. Germline V gives CDR1 SEHNR, CDR2 FQNEAQ (reference sequence). CDR3 residues: CASSVRPESDTIYF. In DNA form, the CDR3 reads TGTGCCAGCAGCGTCAGACCGGAGTCGGACACCATATATTTT. The full variable domain, rest sourced from reference TRBV7-9 and TRBJ1-3, is DTGVSQNPRHKITKRGQNVTFRCDPISEHNRLYWYRQTLGQGPEFLTYFQNEAQLEKSRLLSDRFSAERPKGSFSTLEIQRTEQGDSAMYLCASSVRPESDTIYFGEGSWLTVV.

This chain uses TRBV7-9 with TRBJ1-2; 9 bases agree with TRBD1. Losses at the gene ends were 5 bases for V and 3 bases for J; bases not matched to a gene: 7. Germline loops: CDR1 SEHNR, CDR2 FQNEAQ (reference sequence). This CDR3 contains 15 residues. CDR3 in amino acids: CASSSRDRDHYGYTF. The CDR3 coding sequence is TGTGCCAGCAGCAGCCGGGACAGGGATCACTATGGCTACACCTTC. The entire variable domain, with the rest obtained from reference TRBV7-9 and TRBJ1-2, is as follows: DTGVSQNPRHKITKRGQNVTFRCDPISEHNRLYWYRQTLGQGPEFLTYFQNEAQLEKSRLLSDRFSAERPKGSFSTLEIQRTEQGDSAMYLCASSSRDRDHYGYTFGSGTRLTVV.

This rearrangement joins TRBV6-4 to TRBJ1-2; D is unresolved. Trimming removed 7 bases from V and 2 bases from J, with 11 bases in between. The CDR3 loop spans 13 amino acids. Germline V gene lookup returns CDR1 MRHNA and CDR2 SNTAGT. The chain's CDR3 is CASIRSLNYGYTF. The CDR3, as DNA: TGTGCCAGCATTCGATCCCTCAACTATGGCTACACCTTC.

This clonotype was detected many times. The J gene is TRBJ1-5, the V gene TRBV6-2 or TRBV6-3, with D maybe TRBD1 (5 bases). Looked up from germline, CDR1 is MNHEY and CDR2 is SVGEGT. The CDR3 is 12 amino acids. Trimming removed 7 bases from V and 6 bases from J, with 10 bases in between. CDR3 nucleotide sequence: TGTGCCAGCAACAGGTTCCCTCAGCCCCAGCATTTT. It is translated as CASNRFPQPQHF.

V usage is TRBV4-3 and J usage is TRBJ2-1; either TRBD1 or TRBD2 may fit D (7 bases each). The germline V gene encodes CDR1 LGHNA and CDR2 YSLEER. Between the trimmed V and J ends, which lost 0 bases and 5 bases, there was a span of 11 bases. The CDR3 has 15 amino acids. This CDR3 reads CASSQEPGGDNEQFF. The CDR3 bases are TGCGCCAGCAGCCAAGAGCCAGGGGGGGACAATGAGCAGTTCTTC.